The source of this T cell receptor (beta chain) is a study of T cell clones after liver transplantation. Looking at the study overall: Blood was drawn pre-transplant, before withdrawal, and after full or failed withdrawal. Study results and limitations: Circulating graft-donor-reactive CD4 TCRbeta sequences fell significantly post-transplant in 5 of 8 subjects. Donor-reactive sequences fell more than third party-reactive ones, suggesting partial deletion.

Concerning this clone: Antigen specificity is unknown.

The data were produced by immunoSEQ multiplex PCR, yet TCRdb's version contains in-frame clones alone and is incomplete. The table shows roughly 72,000 clones, with 84% occurring only once. The receptor's source is a human patient who received a liver transplant. The graft donor may account for some of the T cells. This material consisted of CD4+ T cells from blood, taken 48 months after liver transplant.

The CDR3 nucleotides are TGTGCCAGCGGGGAAGGAGAGTTAGAAAAACTGTTTTTT. Translated, it gives CASGEGELEKLFF. The V call is TRBV6-5, the J call TRBJ1-4; no clear D gene. V shed 8 bases and J shed 8 bases, with 15 bases lying between them. This CDR3 contains 13 residues. The germline gives CDR1 MNHEY, CDR2 SVGAGI.